This entry lists 26 T cell receptor beta chains sequenced from one sample in a study of beta chain features in type 1 diabetes. Expressed TCRB transcripts were sequenced, since all the RNA that had been isolated was reverse transcribed. Assay: immunoSEQ multiplex PCR; the TCRdb copy retains only in-frame clones and omits some. The sample shows 970,000 or so clones, around a sixth of them seen only once. The sequenced sample consisted of naive CD4+ T cells from blood. These receptors all come from a woman in her late teens or twenties in good health.

This clone was counted between two and nine times. The gene calls are TRBV5-4 and TRBJ2-2; D perhaps matches TRBD2 (5 bases). V lost 5 bases, J lost 5 bases, and 10 bases lay in between. CDR3 length equals 13 residues. Germline values: CDR1 SGHNT, CDR2 YYREEE (reference sequence). The CDR3 here is CASSSGLTGELFF. CDR3 DNA: TGTGCCAGCAGTTCAGGACTTACCGGGGAGCTGTTTTTT.

This CDR3 reads CASSFGGLKTGELFF. The DNA for the CDR3 is TGTGCCAGCAGTTTTGGGGGACTCAAGACCGGGGAGCTGTTTTTT. The chain is built from TRBV28 and TRBJ2-2; tentatively, D is TRBD2 (6 bases). Germline-derived CDR1 and CDR2 are MDHEN and SYDVKM. The CDR3 spans 15 residues. V shed 3 bases and J shed 5 bases, with 13 bases lying between them.

This clone came up a few times. The chain uses TRBV5-1 and TRBJ1-5; perhaps TRBD1 as D (5 bases). Deletions cut 4 bases from V and 3 bases from J, with 17 bases between. This CDR3 comprises 16 residues. CDR1 and CDR2 (germline): SGHRS, YFSETQ. CDR3 protein: CASSPGYRGPNQPQHF. The DNA of the CDR3 is TGCGCCAGCAGCCCTGGATATAGGGGACCCAATCAGCCCCAGCATTTT.

Remarks on this clone: Sequence at one end of the junction differs from germline and may be a read error. CDR3 sequence reads: CASSLWSGDIFF. The DNA of the CDR3 is TGTGCCAGCAGCTTATGGTCGGGGGACATCTTTTTC. This chain joins TRBV7-8 and TRBJ1-2, with TRBD1 as a possible D gene (6 bases). The CDR3 loop spans 12 amino acids. CDR1 and CDR2 (germline): SGHVS, FQNEAQ.

The chain is built from TRBV5-1 and TRBJ2-3, with 10 positions matching TRBD2. In germline, CDR1 is SGHRS, CDR2 YFSETQ. CDR3 length: 15 amino acids. V shed 1 base, J shed 7 bases, and the junction held 6 bases outside the gene matches. This chain's CDR3 is CASSLFGTSEYTQYF. The CDR3 region has the DNA TGCGCCAGCAGCTTGTTTGGGACTAGCGAGTATACGCAGTATTTT.

This clone turned up a few times. The V call is TRBV11-3, the J call TRBJ2-1; 14 positions match TRBD2. This CDR3 region has 17 residues. J lost 7 bases, V lost 5 bases, and 10 bases had no gene match. CDR1 and CDR2 from the germline V gene are SGHNT and YENEEA. DNA for the CDR3: TGTGCCAGCAGCCCCGCCACCGGGACTAGCGGGGGTAATGAGCAGTTCTTC. Its protein product is CASSPATGTSGGNEQFF.

This clone has more than one count but fewer than ten. The rearrangement uses TRBV7-3 and TRBJ1-5; unclear D gene. Trimming removed 5 bases at V and 0 bases at J, with 11 bases between. The CDR3 has 15 residues. The germline CDR1 and CDR2 sequences are SGHTA and FQGTGA. The CDR3 bases are TGTGCCAGCAGCGATAAGATCAATAGCAATCAGCCCCAGCATTTT. As protein: CASSDKINSNQPQHF.

The chain has TRBV28 and TRBJ1-2, with D possibly TRBD1 on 6 matching bases. The CDR3 is 18 amino acids. The germline V and J ends were trimmed by 6 bases and 1 base, with 24 bases remaining between them. The germline CDR1 and CDR2 sequences are MDHEN and SYDVKM. In DNA, the CDR3 is TGTGCCAGCAGGCCCTACCAAATCCGAAGGGACAATAACTATGGCTACACCTTC. It is translated as CASRPYQIRRDNNYGYTF.

This clone was observed a handful of times. The chain uses TRBV7-2 and TRBJ1-2, with D perhaps matching TRBD1 (5 bases). Per the germline V gene, CDR1 is SGHTA and CDR2 is FQGNSA. V was pared by 3 bases and J by 4 bases, with 24 bases between. The CDR3 totals 18 residues. As DNA, the CDR3 is TGTGCCAGCAGCTTGGGAGCATTCCTAAGGGGAACCCCCTATGGCTACACCTTC. Protein product: CASSLGAFLRGTPYGYTF.

The chain couples TRBV5-4 to TRBJ2-3; D remains unclear. The germline V gene encodes CDR1 SGHNT and CDR2 YYREEE (reference sequence). The CDR3 has 15 amino acids. The V end lost 4 bases, the J end lost 0 bases, and 12 bases lay between the germline ends. The CDR3 DNA reads as TGTGCCAGCAGCCCTAGATTCGACAGCACAGATACGCAGTATTTT. Translating it yields CASSPRFDSTDTQYF.

The chain is built from TRBV10-3 and TRBJ2-3, with D hard to call. The germline V and J ends were trimmed by 2 bases and 2 bases, with 11 bases remaining between them. The CDR3 has 15 residues. CDR1 is ENHRY and CDR2 is SYGVKD in the germline V gene. The CDR3 bases are TGTGCCATCAGTGAGGGTGGCCGCCCCACAGATACGCAGTATTTT. It is translated as CAISEGGRPTDTQYF.

V is TRBV7-9 and J is TRBJ2-3, with TRBD2 as a possible D gene (6 bases). This CDR3 region has 16 residues. Trimming stripped 5 bases from V and 2 bases from J, with 17 bases between. From germline, CDR1 is SEHNR and CDR2 FQNEAQ (reference sequence). CDR3 DNA sequence: TGTGCCAGCAGCACCCGTCCCGGGAGTACCACAGATACGCAGTATTTT. This gives the protein CASSTRPGSTTDTQYF.

The chain employs TRBV5-1 and TRBJ1-4, with D tentatively TRBD1 (5 bases). The V gene lost 0 bases and the J gene lost 8 bases, with 11 bases spanning the gap. Germline CDR1 reads SGHRS; CDR2 reads YFSETQ. CDR3 length: 14 residues. The CDR3 region is CASSLDQGVEKLFF. The CDR3 DNA sequence: TGCGCCAGCAGCTTGGATCAGGGAGTAGAAAAACTGTTTTTT.

This clone occurred a few times. V is TRBV2 and J is TRBJ1-4; 10 bases are shared with TRBD1. The germline gives CDR1 SNHLY, CDR2 FYNNEI. V was clipped by 10 bases and J by 8 bases; unmatched bases: 7. The CDR3 length is 13 residues. CDR3: CATKGQGREKLFF. The CDR3 DNA follows: TGTGCCACCAAGGGACAGGGGAGAGAAAAACTGTTTTTT.

V is TRBV9 and J is TRBJ1-3; 7 bases are shared with TRBD1. Germline CDR1 reads SGDLS; CDR2 reads YYNGEE. V lost 4 bases and J lost 0; bases outside the gene matches: 4. The CDR3 length is 15 residues. The CDR3 bases are TGTGCCAGCAGCCGACAGGGAGTCTCTGGAAACACCATATATTTT. This codes for CASSRQGVSGNTIYF.

The gene calls are TRBV28 and TRBJ2-1; D unresolved. Between the trimmed V and J ends, which lost 2 bases and 0 bases, there was a span of 8 bases. CDR1 and CDR2 from the germline V gene are MDHEN and SYDVKM. The CDR3 runs 15 residues. The CDR3 coding sequence is TGTGCCAGCAGTTTAGGCGGAGACTCCTACAATGAGCAGTTCTTC. Residues: CASSLGGDSYNEQFF.

The J gene is TRBJ1-2, the V gene TRBV6-5; a weak D match, TRBD1 (5 bases). V was pared by 6 bases and J by 2 bases, with 10 bases between. This CDR3 is built from 13 residues. CDR1 MNHEY and CDR2 SVGAGI come from the germline V gene. Written as DNA, the CDR3 is TGTGCCAGCAGCCGGGACGCAAACTATGGCTACACCTTC. It codes for CASSRDANYGYTF.

The chain combines TRBV11-2 with TRBJ2-3; 11 bases align to TRBD1. Germline V gene sequence: CDR1 SGHAT, CDR2 FQNNGV. Losses at the gene ends were 2 bases for V and 4 bases for J; bases not matched to a gene: 5. The CDR3 extends over 16 amino acids. CDR3: CASSLTGTGGPDTQYF. As DNA, the CDR3 is TGTGCCAGCAGCTTAACCGGGACAGGGGGTCCAGATACGCAGTATTTT.

In this sample, this clone turned up a few times. V gene TRBV27 combines with J gene TRBJ2-7; D is possibly TRBD1 (6 bases). Trimming left V 5 bases short and J 0 bases short, with 20 bases between. This CDR3 has 17 residues. From germline, CDR1 is MNHEY and CDR2 SMNVEV (reference sequence). In DNA, the CDR3 is TGTGCCAGCAGTCCATATTCGTTACAGGGTTACTCCTACGAGCAGTACTTC. This translates into CASSPYSLQGYSYEQYF.

The chain joins TRBV6-6 to TRBJ2-6, with unresolved D. V lost 8 bases and J 2 bases, leaving 7 bases between the germline ends. The CDR3 has 13 residues. Per germline, CDR1 MNHNY and CDR2 SVGAGI (reference sequence). The CDR3 nucleotides read TGTGCCAGCCACCTGACTGGGGCCAACGTCCTGACTTTC. Translating gives CASHLTGANVLTF.

This chain joins TRBV28 and TRBJ2-7; the match to TRBD2 covers 8 bases. V shed 6 bases and J 0 bases; nucleotides not matched to a gene: 4. Germline-derived CDR1 and CDR2 are MDHEN and SYDVKM. The CDR3 is 14 amino acids. This chain's CDR3 is CASSGLAGSYEQYF. DNA for the CDR3: TGTGCCAGCAGCGGTCTAGCGGGCTCCTACGAGCAGTACTTC.

This clone showed up just a few times. The same CDR3 is also encoded by other DNA sequences in this sample. The chain carries TRBV2 and TRBJ2-7; maybe TRBD2 (5 bases). The CDR3 sequence is 12 residues long. Trimming stripped 4 bases from V and 4 bases from J, with 8 bases between. CDR1 and CDR2 (germline): SNHLY, FYNNEI. The CDR3 is CASSVSGYEQYF. Written as DNA, the CDR3 is TGTGCCAGCAGTGTGTCGGGGTACGAGCAGTACTTC.

The chain uses TRBV5-1 and TRBJ2-6, with D possibly called TRBD1 or TRBD2 (5 bases each). Germline CDR1 and CDR2: SGHRS and YFSETQ. The ends were cut back, 4 bases at V and 0 bases at J, with 8 bases in the middle. The CDR3 sequence is 15 residues long. Here the CDR3 reads CASSGGYSGANVLTF. The CDR3 DNA reads TGCGCCAGCAGCGGGGGTTACTCTGGGGCCAACGTCCTGACTTTC.

This clone was counted between two and nine times. The chain recombines TRBV5-6 with TRBJ2-1; D possibly corresponds to TRBD2 (6 bases). Per the germline V gene, CDR1 is SGHDT and CDR2 is YYEEEE. The CDR3 totals 15 residues. Trimming pared 4 bases from V and 5 bases from J, leaving 16 bases between. Written as DNA, the CDR3 is TGTGCCAGCAGCCCAAGGCGGGGTTTAAACAATGAGCAGTTCTTC. The encoded protein is CASSPRRGLNNEQFF.

The chain is built from TRBV7-2 and TRBJ1-2; possibly TRBD1 for D (5 bases). There are 18 residues in the CDR3. V dropped 7 bases and J dropped 5 bases, with 29 bases sitting between them. Germline CDR1 SGHTA, CDR2 FQGNSA. The DNA for the CDR3 is TGTGCCAGCACTACCCAAAAAATGACCGGGACCCCCCGGTATGGCTACACCTTC. Translated, it gives CASTTQKMTGTPRYGYTF.

This clone was seen a handful of times. The rearrangement links TRBV4-3 to TRBJ2-3; perhaps TRBD2 as D (6 bases). Trimming took 0 bases from V and 7 from J, leaving 8 bases between them. This CDR3 region has 13 residues. Germline V gives CDR1 LGHNA, CDR2 YSLEER. CDR3 region: CASSQDGGNTQYF. CDR3 sequence (DNA): TGCGCCAGCAGCCAAGATGGAGGGAATACGCAGTATTTT.